This T cell receptor (beta chain) was recovered during a study of graft-versus-host responses after intestinal transplantation. Study context: Every transplant recipient was induced with anti-thymocyte globulin, then maintained on tacrolimus and steroids for around 3 years.

Assay used: immunoSEQ multiplex PCR; TCRdb lists only in-frame clones, some missing. The top ten clones hold roughly 2% of a sample with 100,000 or so clones, about 93% of them seen once. Concerning this clone: Its antigen is unidentified.

The CDR3 covers 14 residues. V trimming: 4 bases; J trimming: 5 bases; junction bases outside the gene matches: 4. From germline, CDR1 is SEHNR and CDR2 FQNEAQ (reference sequence). This sequence originates from a human donor who received an intestinal transplant. The sample was unstimulated CD8+ T cells sorted from spleen or lymph node cells, taken before intestinal transplant. This chain links TRBV7-9 with TRBJ2-3, with 9 bases that match TRBD2. This chain's CDR3 is CASSSASGEDTQYF. The CDR3 nucleotides read TGTGCCAGCAGCTCCGCTAGCGGGGAAGATACGCAGTATTTT.